The clone carrying this TCR beta chain was found many times. These data belong to a study of CD8 T cells in ankylosing spondylitis. TCRdb processed the 5' RACE reads anew with MiXCR; each CDR3 protein has one entry. The sample yields fewer than 250,000 distinct CDR3 sequences, more than 9% seen once. Germline V gene sequence: CDR1 SEHNR, CDR2 FQNEAQ (reference sequence). This CDR3 has 15 amino acids. The V gene end was trimmed by 5 bases and the J gene end by 2 bases; junction bases not matched to a gene: 6. This receptor was taken from a male donor with ankylosing spondylitis or in good health (not recorded which). The chain employs TRBV7-9 and TRBJ2-7; 10 bases fit TRBD1. Sequenced material: blood, either unsorted or a sorted T cell fraction (not recorded which). The CDR3 bases are TGTGCCAGCAGCCTCCAGGGACAGGGGACCTACGAGCAGTACTTC. It encodes CASSLQGQGTYEQYF.